This T cell receptor beta chain came from a study of response to subunit inactivated influenza vaccine. V shed 2 bases and J shed 7 bases, with 14 bases lying between them. The CDR3 loop spans 14 amino acids. Points from the study as a whole: Authors suggested that a seasonal influenza vaccination recruits few new T cells each time.

Concerning this clonotype itself: The antigen is unknown.

TCRdb re-analysed the RT-PCR reads in MiXCR, keeping a single row per CDR3 protein. Of 450,000 to 600,000 distinct CDR3 sequences listed, about 7.6% were seen once; the top ten hold about an eighth. The TCR sequence derives from a man aged 50-75 years who received an inactivated influenza vaccine. This chain links TRBV12-3 or TRBV12-4 with TRBJ1-2, with D perhaps matching TRBD1 (6 bases). This sample comprised PBMCs from blood, obtained around 25 months after vaccination. CDR3 coding DNA: TGTGCCAGCAGTTTATTGAGGGGGAGATCTGGCTACACCTTC. This codes for CASSLLRGRSGYTF.